The 31 T cell receptor beta chains reported below all come from one sample, sequenced in a study of shared clonotypes between healthy human individuals. Sequencing used immunoSEQ multiplex PCR; TCRdb keeps in-frame clones, though not all of them. The table records about 710,000 clones, 72% of them present only once. The source material was memory CD4+ T cells sorted from blood. Subset described: CD45RA-negative fraction. The receptors here all came from a young woman in good health.

V usage is TRBV4-3 and J usage is TRBJ2-5, with 9 positions matching TRBD2. CDR3 length equals 16 residues. The trim removed 4 bases at V and 4 bases at J, leaving 10 bases unmatched. Germline CDR1 is LGHNA and CDR2 is YSLEER. The CDR3 loop reads CASSPAGGRARETQYF. In DNA form, the CDR3 reads TGCGCCAGCAGCCCAGCCGGCGGGAGGGCCCGAGAGACCCAGTACTTC.

About this clone: This same CDR3 is encoded by further DNA sequences in the sample. This chain links TRBV6-6 with TRBJ2-1; D remains ambiguous. The length of the CDR3 is 11 residues. V lost 8 bases to trimming and J lost 4 bases, with 6 bases between them. Germline values: CDR1 MNHNY, CDR2 SVGAGI (reference sequence). The DNA of the CDR3 is TGTGCCAGCCGGGCTTACAATGAGCAGTTCTTC. It specifies CASRAYNEQFF.

This chain links TRBV28 with TRBJ1-5; D is undetermined. The germline gives CDR1 MDHEN, CDR2 SYDVKM. CDR3 size: 15 residues. The V gene lost 6 bases and the J gene lost 2 bases, with 14 bases spanning the gap. The CDR3 nucleotides are TGTGCCAGCAGCCCTTTGAGGCCAGGCAATCAGCCCCAGCATTTT. It yields the protein CASSPLRPGNQPQHF.

This clone appeared once. The chain is built from TRBV6-5 and TRBJ1-1; D is ambiguous. The germline V gene has CDR1 MNHEY and CDR2 SVGAGI. The CDR3 extends over 12 amino acids. Between the trimmed V and J ends, which lost 6 bases and 5 bases, there was a span of 10 bases. In DNA form, the CDR3 reads TGTGCCAGCAGCAACACTTTGACTGAAGCTTTCTTT. It yields the protein CASSNTLTEAFF.

This chain joins TRBV14 and TRBJ2-1; 10 positions match TRBD2. V dropped 2 bases and J dropped 2; count of bases not matched to a gene: 9. The CDR3 length is 18 residues. Germline CDR1 SGHDN, CDR2 FVKESK. The CDR3 protein is CASSQPKNLAGAYNEQFF. In nucleotides, the CDR3 is TGTGCCAGCAGCCAACCTAAAAACCTAGCGGGAGCCTACAATGAGCAGTTCTTC.

This clone was seen only a few times. The J gene is TRBJ2-7, the V gene TRBV11-3; 8 bases agree with TRBD2. The CDR3 loop spans 15 amino acids. After removal of 5 bases from V and 3 bases from J, the junction contained 9 bases not matched to a gene. CDR1 and CDR2 from the germline V gene are SGHNT and YENEEA. In nucleotides, the CDR3 is TGTGCCAGCAGCCCCGGACTAGCAGAGGTCTACGAGCAGTACTTC. Its translation: CASSPGLAEVYEQYF.

This clone was seen ten or more times. The chain couples TRBV28 to TRBJ1-3; no clear D. Germline V lookup: CDR1 MDHEN, CDR2 SYDVKM. This CDR3 is built from 13 residues. Trimming took off 3 bases at V and 2 bases at J, with 5 bases between the two ends. The CDR3 region has the DNA TGTGCCAGCAGTTTGAACACTGGAAACACCATATATTTT. This codes for CASSLNTGNTIYF. The whole variable domain, remainder taken from reference TRBV28 and TRBJ1-3, is DVKVTQSSRYLVKRTGEKVFLECVQDMDHENMFWYRQDPGLGLRLIYFSYDVKMKEKGDIPEGYSVSREKKERFSLILESASTNQTSMYLCASSLNTGNTIYFGEGSWLTVV.

This chain connects TRBV7-9 to TRBJ1-3; D is ambiguous. CDR1 is SEHNR and CDR2 is FQNEAQ in the germline V gene (reference sequence). This CDR3 spans 14 amino acids. V lost 1 base, J lost 4 bases, and 8 bases lay in between. The CDR3 region has the DNA TGTGCCAGCAGCTTAGGGGGATTCGGAAACACCATATATTTT. Translation: CASSLGGFGNTIYF. The whole variable domain, filled in from reference TRBV7-9 and TRBJ1-3, reads DTGVSQNPRHKITKRGQNVTFRCDPISEHNRLYWYRQTLGQGPEFLTYFQNEAQLEKSRLLSDRFSAERPKGSFSTLEIQRTEQGDSAMYLCASSLGGFGNTIYFGEGSWLTVV.

For the CDR3, the DNA is TGTGCCAGCACCGCGCGGGACCTTTGGACGAACATTCAGTACTTC. Amino acids: CASTARDLWTNIQYF. The chain links TRBV2 to TRBJ2-4, with D perhaps matching TRBD2 (6 bases). Germline V lookup: CDR1 SNHLY, CDR2 FYNNEI. Trimming cost V 7 bases and J 7 bases, with 20 bases left between them. The CDR3 covers 15 residues. The entire variable domain, with the rest obtained from reference TRBV2 and TRBJ2-4, is as follows: EPEVTQTPSHQVTQMGQEVILRCVPISNHLYFYWYRQILGQKVEFLVSFYNNEISEKSEIFDDQFSVERPDGSNFTLKIRSTKLEDSAMYFCASTARDLWTNIQYFGAGTRLSVL.

The chain joins TRBV4-2 to TRBJ2-1, with D possibly being TRBD2 (6 bases). This CDR3 is built from 13 residues. Trimming removed 8 bases at V and 4 bases at J, with 12 bases between. Germline CDR1 and CDR2: LGHNA and YNFKEQ. The CDR3, as DNA: TGTGCCAGCGGGACTCGAATGTACAATGAGCAGTTCTTC. Its protein is CASGTRMYNEQFF.

V is TRBV15 and J is TRBJ1-1; D remains ambiguous. Germline values: CDR1 LNHNV, CDR2 YYDKDF (reference sequence). This CDR3 has 14 amino acids. Trimming removed 0 bases at V and 4 bases at J, with 9 bases between. Here the CDR3 reads CATSRDMDATEAFF. In nucleotides, the CDR3 is TGTGCCACCAGCAGAGATATGGATGCCACTGAAGCTTTCTTT.

This clone was counted once. This chain uses TRBV29-1 with TRBJ2-7; TRBD1 is a possible D gene (6 bases). The germline V gene has CDR1 SQVTM and CDR2 ANQGSEA. CDR3 size: 13 residues. The V end lost 3 bases, the J end lost 6 bases, and 15 bases lay between the germline ends. The CDR3 DNA reads as TGCAGCGTTGAGGGGGCAAGGATAGGCGAGCAGTACTTC. Protein sequence: CSVEGARIGEQYF.

With regard to this clone: This CDR3 is also generated by other DNA sequences in the sample. The J gene is TRBJ2-3, the V gene TRBV6-6; TRBD2 matches 8 bases. Trimming took 5 bases from V and 0 from J; bases not matched to a gene: 1. This CDR3 spans 14 amino acids. Per the germline V gene, CDR1 is MNHNY and CDR2 is SVGAGI (reference sequence). This CDR3 reads CASSVAGSTDTQYF. In DNA, the CDR3 is TGTGCCAGCAGTGTAGCGGGGAGCACAGATACGCAGTATTTT.

Only one count was recorded for this clone. This chain joins TRBV2 and TRBJ2-1; D is uncertain. Trimming removed 7 bases at V and 10 bases at J, with 17 bases between. This CDR3 has 13 amino acids. Germline V gives CDR1 SNHLY, CDR2 FYNNEI. CDR3 nucleotides: TGTGCCAGCATTCTGATTCCTCGGGTAGAGCAGTTCTTC. It is translated as CASILIPRVEQFF.

The rearrangement joins TRBV28 to TRBJ1-1, with D unclear. From germline, CDR1 is MDHEN and CDR2 SYDVKM. The V end was cut by 6 bases, the J end by 11 bases, with 16 bases between. The CDR3 spans 12 residues. For the CDR3, the DNA is TGTGCCAGCAGATCACAGAGGCGGGATGCTTTCTTT. It is translated as CASRSQRRDAFF.

The rearrangement links TRBV2 to TRBJ2-7; D possibly matches TRBD1 or TRBD2 (5 bases each). Trimming took 7 bases from V and 2 from J, leaving 15 bases between them. The CDR3 spans 14 residues. The germline CDR1 and CDR2 sequences are SNHLY and FYNNEI. CDR3 residues: CASIGAVRTYEQYF. The CDR3, as DNA: TGTGCCAGCATCGGGGCGGTCAGGACCTACGAGCAGTACTTC.

J is TRBJ2-1 and V is TRBV11-3; 11 bases align to TRBD2. V lost 5 bases and J lost 8; bases outside the gene matches: 14. The CDR3 loop spans 17 amino acids. Germline CDR1 SGHNT, CDR2 YENEEA. CDR3 region: CASSRRGGVAGGDEQFF. The DNA of the CDR3 is TGTGCCAGCAGCCGCCGCGGTGGGGTAGCGGGAGGGGATGAGCAGTTCTTC.

The chain joins TRBV2 to TRBJ2-5, with 8 nucleotides matching TRBD1. V trimming: 5 bases; J trimming: 5 bases; junction bases outside the gene matches: 7. From germline, CDR1 is SNHLY and CDR2 FYNNEI. The CDR3 contains 14 residues. DNA of the CDR3: TGTGCCAGCAGTTCGACAGGGGTCGTGGAGACCCAGTACTTC. Protein: CASSSTGVVETQYF.

This clone was picked up a small number of times. The gene calls are TRBV9 and TRBJ1-2; TRBD1 is a possible D gene (5 bases). V lost 5 bases and J lost 7, with 15 bases in between. The CDR3 loop spans 13 amino acids. Germline V gene sequence: CDR1 SGDLS, CDR2 YYNGEE. The CDR3 nucleotides read TGTGCCAGCAGGGGGACGTGGGAGAGTGGCTACACCTTC. Its protein is CASRGTWESGYTF.

The CDR3 is CASSYEITDTQYF. The CDR3 coding sequence is TGTGCCAGCAGTTACGAGATCACAGATACGCAGTATTTT. This rearrangement joins TRBV27 to TRBJ2-3, with D uncertain. Germline loops: CDR1 MNHEY, CDR2 SMNVEV (reference sequence). V lost 4 bases and J lost 2, with 7 bases in between. The CDR3 has 13 residues.

The J gene is TRBJ1-2, the V gene TRBV5-1; D gene ambiguous. Per germline, CDR1 SGHRS and CDR2 YFSETQ. CDR3 length equals 13 residues. The germline V and J ends were trimmed by 0 bases and 9 bases, with 12 bases remaining between them. CDR3 amino acids: CASSLAGFSSYTF. DNA of the CDR3: TGCGCCAGCAGCTTGGCTGGGTTCTCTAGCTACACCTTC.

CDR3 DNA: TGTGCCAGTATTAAGACCTCAGACTCTGGAAACACCATATATTTT. Protein: CASIKTSDSGNTIYF. The chain employs TRBV19 and TRBJ1-3, with D uncertain. Germline assignment: CDR1 LNHDA and CDR2 SQIVND (reference sequence). The CDR3 is 15 amino acids. Trimming cost V 7 bases and J 0 bases, with 13 bases left between them.

The chain combines TRBV25-1 with TRBJ2-4; no clear D. The germline CDR1 and CDR2 sequences are MGHDK and SYGVNS. The CDR3 is 14 amino acids. Trimming removed 1 base from V and 0 bases from J, with 4 bases in between. The DNA for the CDR3 is TGTGCCAGCAGTGAATCCGAAGCCAAAAACATTCAGTACTTC. It encodes CASSESEAKNIQYF.

The V gene is TRBV27, the J gene TRBJ2-7; D gene ambiguous. Per germline, CDR1 MNHEY and CDR2 SMNVEV (reference sequence). The CDR3 covers 15 residues. The ends were cut back, 5 bases at V and 0 bases at J, with 14 bases in the middle. In DNA form, the CDR3 reads TGTGCCAGCAGTGCGCGTGTGGGCCTCTCCTACGAGCAGTACTTC. Translating gives CASSARVGLSYEQYF.

This chain uses TRBV9 with TRBJ2-1; D may correspond to TRBD1 or TRBD2 (5 bases each). V was trimmed by 0 bases and J by 2 bases, leaving 9 bases between them. Germline V gene lookup returns CDR1 SGDLS and CDR2 YYNGEE. The CDR3 sequence is 15 residues long. Here the CDR3 reads CASSVVGDPYNEQFF. The DNA of the CDR3 is TGTGCCAGCAGCGTAGTGGGGGATCCCTACAATGAGCAGTTCTTC.

This clone was seen just once. The rearrangement uses TRBV27 and TRBJ2-1; unclear D gene. Germline CDR1 reads MNHEY; CDR2 reads SMNVEV (reference sequence). CDR3 length equals 14 residues. V shed 3 bases and J shed 9 bases, with 15 bases lying between them. CDR3 sequence (DNA): TGTGCCAGCAGTTTTCGATTGAGGACCGGTGAGCAGTTCTTC. Translated: CASSFRLRTGEQFF.

The chain combines TRBV4-2 with TRBJ1-4; TRBD1 matches at 9 bases. CDR3 size: 15 residues. CDR1 LGHNA and CDR2 YNFKEQ come from the germline V gene. V shed 2 bases and J 7 bases; nucleotides not matched to a gene: 5. The CDR3 sequence is CASSQLQGAGEKLFF. The CDR3 region has the DNA TGTGCCAGCAGCCAATTACAGGGGGCGGGTGAAAAACTGTTTTTT.

The J gene is TRBJ1-2, the V gene TRBV6-5, with TRBD1 identical over 9 bases. Germline V gives CDR1 MNHEY, CDR2 SVGAGI. V lost 6 bases to trimming and J lost 8 bases; unmatched junction nucleotides: 7. The CDR3 has 13 amino acids. CDR3 bases: TGTGCCAGCAGCCGGGACAGGGTTTCCGGCTACACCTTC. Translating gives CASSRDRVSGYTF.

The chain employs TRBV28 and TRBJ2-7, with 9 bases lining up with TRBD2. CDR3 size: 13 residues. CDR1 and CDR2 (germline): MDHEN, SYDVKM. With 10 bases clipped from V and 2 bases from J, the junction kept 6 bases outside the gene matches. Here the CDR3 DNA reads TGTGCCACCTACGGCGGGGGGGCCTACGAGCAGTACTTC. Protein sequence: CATYGGGAYEQYF.

The CDR3 region has the DNA TGTGCCATCAGTGAGGGACAGGGAGTGGGATCTGAGCAGTTCTTC. Protein: CAISEGQGVGSEQFF. The rearrangement joins TRBV10-3 to TRBJ2-1; 8 nucleotides line up with TRBD1. With V trimmed by 2 bases and J by 9 bases, 9 bases remained unmatched. Germline V gene sequence: CDR1 ENHRY, CDR2 SYGVKD. CDR3 size: 15 residues.

The chain links TRBV27 to TRBJ1-4; D remains unclear. This CDR3 spans 15 amino acids. Germline lookup yields CDR1 MNHEY and CDR2 SMNVEV (reference sequence). The V and J ends lost 2 bases and 3 bases respectively, with 10 bases between them. CDR3 amino acids: CASSLNGLANEKLFF. DNA of the CDR3: TGTGCCAGCAGTTTAAACGGGTTGGCTAATGAAAAACTGTTTTTT. Combining the CDR3 with reference TRBV27 and TRBJ1-4 gives the whole variable domain EAQVTQNPRYLITVTGKKLTVTCSQNMNHEYMSWYRQDPGLGLRQIYYSMNVEVTDKGDVPEGYKVSRKEKRNFPLILESPSPNQTSLYFCASSLNGLANEKLFFGSGTQLSVL.